A single sample gave rise to the 28 T cell receptor beta chains below, sequenced in a study of T cells in localized non-small cell lung cancer. TCRdb keeps only in-frame clones here, not all; method: immunoSEQ multiplex PCR. This sample carries 50,000 or so clones, around 80% of them seen once, and the ten largest clones take more than 4%. The sample consisted of PBMCs, taken before any cancer treatment. The receptor set was obtained from a woman aged 35-75 years with stage II lung adenocarcinoma.

This chain joins TRBV27 and TRBJ1-6; 9 bases line up with TRBD1. Germline CDR1 reads MNHEY; CDR2 reads SMNVEV (reference sequence). V lost 2 bases, J lost 9 bases, and 8 bases stayed unmatched. This CDR3 has 16 amino acids. CDR3 residues: CASSLGGTGITSPLHF. The CDR3 DNA reads as TGTGCCAGCAGTTTAGGCGGGACAGGGATTACTTCACCCCTCCACTTT.

Note on this clone: An end of the junction differs from the germline gene, which may be a read error. The chain carries TRBV7-7 and TRBJ2-5, with a weak D call TRBD2 (6 bases). This CDR3 comprises 15 residues. Germline values: CDR1 SSHAT, CDR2 FNYEAQ (reference sequence). DNA of the CDR3: TGTGCTAGCAGCTTTTTTGGACTACCCCAAGAGACCCAGTACTTC. Amino acids: CASSFFGLPQETQYF.

The V and J genes are TRBV7-8 and TRBJ2-1, with a weak D call TRBD2 (7 bases). The CDR3 length is 17 residues. Trimming took 2 bases from V and 6 from J, leaving 20 bases between them. Germline V gene data show CDR1 as SGHVS and CDR2 as FQNEAQ. The CDR3 reads CASSLTRWGGAVNEQFF. CDR3 in DNA: TGTGCCAGCAGCTTAACCCGTTGGGGGGGGGCCGTCAATGAGCAGTTCTTC.

This chain connects TRBV5-6 to TRBJ1-1; D gene unclear. Germline V gives CDR1 SGHDT, CDR2 YYEEEE. V lost 0 bases and J 2 bases, leaving 8 bases between the germline ends. CDR3 length equals 14 residues. CDR3 coding DNA: TGTGCCAGCAGCTTGGCCCCGGGCAACACTGAAGCTTTCTTT. Protein sequence: CASSLAPGNTEAFF.

This chain joins TRBV2 and TRBJ2-3; TRBD2 agrees at 14 bases. The V segment lost 8 bases and the J segment 8 bases; nucleotides outside the gene matches: 9. Germline V CDR1 and CDR2: SNHLY, FYNNEI. CDR3 length: 15 amino acids. The CDR3 nucleotides are TGTGCCAGCGGTCGGACTAGCGGGGGGTCAGGTACGCAGTATTTT. Amino acids: CASGRTSGGSGTQYF.

The chain uses TRBV7-9 and TRBJ1-2, with D possibly matching TRBD1 (6 bases). Germline CDR1 and CDR2: SEHNR and FQNEAQ (reference sequence). V was clipped by 4 bases and J by 2 bases, with 20 bases between them. The CDR3 totals 17 residues. CDR3 in DNA: TGTGCCAGCAGCTCTATCCTAAGGGGGGGATCCAACTATGGCTACACCTTC. Its protein is CASSSILRGGSNYGYTF.

Only a few counts were recorded for this clone. The V call is TRBV18, the J call TRBJ1-2, with TRBD1 matching 7 bases. The junction had 8 bases not matched to a gene; V was cut back by 3 bases and J by 4 bases. This CDR3 has 15 amino acids. CDR1 is KGHSH, CDR2 LQKENI, per germline. CDR3 in amino acids: CASSPRQGWTYGYTF. The CDR3 region has the DNA TGTGCCAGCTCACCCCGACAGGGCTGGACCTATGGCTACACCTTC.

This clone was observed a single time. The chain joins TRBV21-1 to TRBJ2-7; the D call in the table, TRBD2, was not verified against the DNA. TRBV21-1 is annotated as a pseudogene. This CDR3 has 16 residues. The CDR3 spells CASSTPPRVAVYEQYF. DNA for the CDR3: TGTGCCAGCAGCACTCCCCCCAGGGTAGCGGTCTACGAGCAGTACTTC.

This chain connects TRBV6-1 to TRBJ2-3; D may correspond to TRBD1 or TRBD2 (5 bases each). Between the trimmed V and J ends, which lost 1 base and 6 bases, there was a span of 11 bases. CDR1 and CDR2 (germline): MNHNS, SASEGT. This CDR3 has 14 amino acids. The CDR3 region is CASSEGPGLDTQYF. DNA for the CDR3: TGTGCCAGCAGTGAAGGCCCGGGGCTGGATACGCAGTATTTT.

The chain combines TRBV6-6 with TRBJ1-1, with a weak D call TRBD1 (5 bases). Germline assignment: CDR1 MNHNY and CDR2 SVGAGI (reference sequence). V was shortened by 2 bases and J by 8 bases, with 9 bases between the two germline ends. The CDR3 length is 12 residues. The CDR3, as DNA: TGTGCCAGCAGTTACGAGGCAGGGGAAGCTTTCTTT. This gives the protein CASSYEAGEAFF.

This clone was seen a handful of times. This chain joins TRBV10-1 and TRBJ1-6; D not resolved. This CDR3 comprises 15 residues. In germline, CDR1 is WNHNN, CDR2 SYGVQD (reference sequence). V dropped 2 bases and J dropped 10 bases, with 15 bases sitting between them. In DNA form, the CDR3 reads TGCGCCAGCAGTGAGCTCCGGGTCTGCGACTCACCCCTCCACTTT. This gives the protein CASSELRVCDSPLHF.

The chain combines TRBV30 with TRBJ1-1; perhaps TRBD1 as D (5 bases). Trimming pared 4 bases from V and 0 bases from J, leaving 15 bases between. This CDR3 is 15 amino acids long. In germline, CDR1 is GTSNPN, CDR2 SVGIG (reference sequence). The CDR3 reads CAWNARGRMNTEAFF. CDR3 nucleotides: TGTGCCTGGAATGCACGGGGGAGGATGAACACTGAAGCTTTCTTT.

V and J are TRBV19 and TRBJ2-3; D perhaps matches TRBD1 (6 bases). From germline, CDR1 is LNHDA and CDR2 SQIVND (reference sequence). The V end lost 3 bases, the J end lost 6 bases, and 10 bases lay between the germline ends. The length of the CDR3 is 13 residues. CDR3 residues: CASSIRGLDTQYF. CDR3 sequence (DNA): TGTGCCAGTAGTATCAGGGGATTGGATACGCAGTATTTT. Combining the CDR3 with reference TRBV19 and TRBJ2-3 gives the whole variable domain DGGITQSPKYLFRKEGQNVTLSCEQNLNHDAMYWYRQDPGQGLRLIYYSQIVNDFQKGDIAEGYSVSREKKESFPLTVTSAQKNPTAFYLCASSIRGLDTQYFGPGTRLTVL.

The rearrangement links TRBV19 to TRBJ2-1, with 7 bases matching TRBD1. Germline V gene lookup returns CDR1 LNHDA and CDR2 SQIVND (reference sequence). Trimming took 0 bases from V and 9 from J; bases not matched to a gene: 5. The CDR3 is made up of 14 amino acids. CDR3 bases: TGTGCCAGTAGTATAGACGGGACAGCAGGTGAGCAGTTCTTC. Translation: CASSIDGTAGEQFF.

The sample holds one count of this clone. The chain recombines TRBV5-5 with TRBJ1-1; possible D gene TRBD1, 6 bases. The CDR3 consists of 14 residues. Between the trimmed V and J ends, which lost 10 bases and 1 base, there was a span of 17 bases. Germline CDR1 SGHKS, CDR2 YYEKEE (reference sequence). CDR3 in amino acids: CAGAWTAGNTEAFF. The CDR3 nucleotides are TGTGCCGGCGCTTGGACAGCGGGGAACACTGAAGCTTTCTTT.

This chain joins TRBV2 and TRBJ1-1, with D unclear. The CDR3 has 13 amino acids. Per the germline V gene, CDR1 is SNHLY and CDR2 is FYNNEI. The V and J ends lost 7 bases and 5 bases respectively, with 14 bases between them. As DNA, the CDR3 is TGTGCCAGCACATCCAACCTAGTTACTGAAGCTTTCTTT. It codes for CASTSNLVTEAFF. Supplemented by reference TRBV2 and TRBJ1-1, the full variable domain reads EPEVTQTPSHQVTQMGQEVILRCVPISNHLYFYWYRQILGQKVEFLVSFYNNEISEKSEIFDDQFSVERPDGSNFTLKIRSTKLEDSAMYFCASTSNLVTEAFFGQGTRLTVV.

This chain connects TRBV28 to TRBJ1-5; D not resolved. Germline V gene sequence: CDR1 MDHEN, CDR2 SYDVKM. This CDR3 spans 16 amino acids. Trimming stripped 3 bases from V and 6 bases from J, with 18 bases between. CDR3 sequence (DNA): TGTGCCAGCAGTTTTAACGCGGCAGATCTAGGTCAGCCCCAGCATTTT. Translated, it gives CASSFNAADLGQPQHF. The full variable domain, rest sourced from reference TRBV28 and TRBJ1-5, is DVKVTQSSRYLVKRTGEKVFLECVQDMDHENMFWYRQDPGLGLRLIYFSYDVKMKEKGDIPEGYSVSREKKERFSLILESASTNQTSMYLCASSFNAADLGQPQHFGDGTRLSIL.

This clone was counted many times. This chain connects TRBV6-1 to TRBJ1-1, with 7 bases aligning to TRBD1. CDR3 size: 14 residues. With 1 base clipped from V and 5 bases from J, the junction kept 4 bases outside the gene matches. Germline CDR1 is MNHNS and CDR2 is SASEGT. The CDR3 sequence is CASSEGSGGTEAFF. The CDR3 coding sequence is TGTGCCAGCAGTGAAGGATCAGGGGGGACTGAAGCTTTCTTT.

This clone was recorded a few times. The rearrangement uses TRBV19 and TRBJ1-4, with D perhaps matching TRBD1 (6 bases). CDR1 and CDR2 (germline): LNHDA, SQIVND (reference sequence). V lost 4 bases, J lost 8 bases, and 14 bases lay in between. This CDR3 contains 14 residues. The CDR3 spells CASSRTASQEKLFF. CDR3 DNA sequence: TGTGCCAGTAGTAGGACAGCCTCTCAGGAAAAACTGTTTTTT.

This rearrangement joins TRBV11-2 to TRBJ2-5; a weak D match, TRBD2 (6 bases). CDR1 and CDR2 (germline): SGHAT, FQNNGV. The CDR3 sequence is 16 residues long. The V and J ends lost 1 base and 3 bases respectively, with 15 bases between them. DNA of the CDR3: TGTGCCAGCAGCTTAGCAAAAGGATGGGGGGAAGAGACCCAGTACTTC. Translated, it gives CASSLAKGWGEETQYF. The full variable domain, in which reference TRBV11-2 and TRBJ2-5 provide the parts outside the CDR3, is EAGVAQSPRYKIIEKRQSVAFWCNPISGHATLYWYQQILGQGPKLLIQFQNNGVVDDSQLPKDRFSAERLKGVDSTLKIQPAKLEDSAVYLCASSLAKGWGEETQYFGPGTRLLVL.

The chain has TRBV5-6 and TRBJ1-1; maybe TRBD1 (5 bases). Germline V gene lookup returns CDR1 SGHDT and CDR2 YYEEEE. The CDR3 consists of 15 residues. V gave up 4 bases and J gave up 6 bases, with 19 bases separating them. CDR3 protein: CASSRAGRFLAEAFF. CDR3 DNA: TGTGCCAGCAGCCGCGCGGGACGGTTTTTGGCTGAAGCTTTCTTT.

This rearrangement joins TRBV7-2 to TRBJ1-5; D unresolved. Deletions cut 5 bases from V and 0 bases from J, with 8 bases between. Germline V CDR1 and CDR2: SGHTA, FQGNSA. This CDR3 is 14 amino acids long. The CDR3, as DNA: TGTGCCAGCAGCCCACAGAGTAGCAATCAGCCCCAGCATTTT. Its protein product is CASSPQSSNQPQHF.

The chain's CDR3 is CASSALLEDFVNEQFF. CDR3 DNA sequence: TGTGCCAGCAGCGCACTACTTGAGGACTTCGTCAATGAGCAGTTCTTC. The chain combines TRBV5-6 with TRBJ2-1; TRBD2 is a possible D gene (5 bases). The germline V and J ends were trimmed by 4 bases and 6 bases, with 20 bases remaining between them. The CDR3 loop spans 16 amino acids. Germline V gives CDR1 SGHDT, CDR2 YYEEEE. The full variable domain, completed using reference TRBV5-6 and TRBJ2-1, is DAGVTQSPTHLIKTRGQQVTLRCSPKSGHDTVSWYQQALGQGPQFIFQYYEEEERQRGNFPDRFSGHQFPNYSSELNVNALLLGDSALYLCASSALLEDFVNEQFFGPGTRLTVL.

The V and J genes are TRBV28 and TRBJ1-2; no clear D gene. V was cut by 4 bases and J by 13 bases, with 13 bases left in between. This CDR3 is built from 11 residues. From germline, CDR1 is MDHEN and CDR2 SYDVKM. CDR3 in amino acids: CASSSVTESTF. The DNA for the CDR3 is TGTGCCAGCAGTTCAGTGACTGAATCCACCTTC.

The chain has TRBV5-4 and TRBJ1-5; TRBD1 agrees at 7 bases. With V trimmed by 1 base and J by 4 bases, 8 bases remained unmatched. Germline CDR1 is SGHNT and CDR2 is YYREEE (reference sequence). CDR3 length: 16 amino acids. CDR3 loop: CASSLRDRDPNQPQHF. The CDR3 DNA is TGTGCCAGCAGCTTGCGAGACAGGGACCCTAATCAGCCCCAGCATTTT.

The rearrangement joins TRBV5-5 to TRBJ2-4, with TRBD1 matching 9 bases. Germline V lookup: CDR1 SGHKS, CDR2 YYEKEE (reference sequence). Trimming cost V 4 bases and J 1 base; bases outside gene matches: 12. The CDR3 length is 18 residues. For the CDR3, the DNA is TGTGCCAGCAGCCTATCCGGGACAGGGCCCCCTGCCAAAAACATTCAGTACTTC. Amino acid sequence: CASSLSGTGPPAKNIQYF.

The gene calls are TRBV7-9 and TRBJ2-1; D is possibly TRBD1 or TRBD2 (5 bases each). This CDR3 contains 16 residues. Germline lookup yields CDR1 SEHNR and CDR2 FQNEAQ (reference sequence). V was shortened by 1 base and J by 3 bases, with 13 bases between the two germline ends. The CDR3 loop reads CASSLGDEGYYNEQFF. The DNA for the CDR3 is TGTGCCAGCAGCTTAGGGGACGAGGGGTACTACAATGAGCAGTTCTTC.

The chain recombines TRBV13 with TRBJ1-1; D unresolved. Looked up from germline, CDR1 is PRHDT and CDR2 is FYEKMQ (reference sequence). The CDR3 has 14 residues. The germline V and J ends were trimmed by 0 bases and 4 bases, with 9 bases remaining between them. In nucleotides, the CDR3 is TGTGCCAGCAGCTTAGGTGTGGAGGGCACTGAAGCTTTCTTT. It specifies CASSLGVEGTEAFF.